A single TCR beta chain is shown here with its context. Antigen: not known. V lost 0 bases and J 10 bases, leaving 9 bases between the germline ends. Germline V gene data show CDR1 as MGHRA and CDR2 as YSYEKL. CDR3 length: 12 residues. Method: immunoSEQ multiplex PCR; TCRdb's copy keeps in-frame clones and lacks some. The sample lists roughly 25,000 clones, approximately 88% occurring once. These data come from a study of OX40 agonist ivuxolimab in advanced cancers. Study as a whole: Patients got intravenous ivuxolimab at 0.01 to 10 mg/kg every 2 weeks. Three patients, one with hepatocellular carcinoma and two with cutaneous melanoma, achieved partial responses.

Regarding the study as a whole: Among the nonresponders, some also had low normalized T-cell clonal expansion. CD4+ and CD8+ blood T cells expanded clonally by week 6 at 0.1 to 3.0 mg/kg.

V is TRBV4-1 and J is TRBJ1-1; a possible D gene is TRBD1 (5 bases). Sequences were derived from CD4+ or CD8+ T cells sorted from blood, sampled in a trial of the OX40 agonist ivuxolimab. The sequence was obtained from an adult with an advanced solid tumor such as melanoma, head and neck, liver or kidney cancer. The CDR3 is CASSQDGGRAFF. The DNA of the CDR3 is TGCGCCAGCAGCCAAGACGGGGGGAGAGCTTTCTTT.